This T cell receptor beta chain comes out of a study of beta chain features in type 1 diabetes. Expressed TCRB transcripts were sequenced, since all the RNA that had been isolated was reverse transcribed. Only in-frame clones appear in the TCRdb table, and some are missing; sequencing was by immunoSEQ multiplex PCR. This sample has 300,000 to 400,000 clones, with roughly 11% found just once. The germline CDR1 and CDR2 sequences are MNHNS and SASEGT. J was trimmed by 4 bases and V by 4 bases; bases with no gene match: 8. There are 16 residues in the CDR3. The sample comprised naive CD4+ T cells from blood. This chain uses TRBV6-1 with TRBJ2-4, with 9 positions matching TRBD1. This TCR was sampled from a woman in her twenties or thirties in good health. Written as DNA, the CDR3 is TGTGCCAGCAGTGGGGGACAGGGTGATCCGAAAAACATTCAGTACTTC. As protein: CASSGGQGDPKNIQYF.